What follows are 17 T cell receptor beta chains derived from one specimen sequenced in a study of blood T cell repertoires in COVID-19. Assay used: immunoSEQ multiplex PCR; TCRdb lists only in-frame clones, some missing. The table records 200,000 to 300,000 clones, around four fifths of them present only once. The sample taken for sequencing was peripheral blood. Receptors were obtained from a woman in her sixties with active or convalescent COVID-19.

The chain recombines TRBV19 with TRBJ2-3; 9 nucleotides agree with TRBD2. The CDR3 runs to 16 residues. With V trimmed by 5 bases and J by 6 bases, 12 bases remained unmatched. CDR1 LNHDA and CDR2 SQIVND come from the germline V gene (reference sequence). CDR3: CASSLRLAGPSDTQYF. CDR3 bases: TGTGCCAGTAGTCTCAGGCTAGCGGGGCCTTCGGATACGCAGTATTTT.

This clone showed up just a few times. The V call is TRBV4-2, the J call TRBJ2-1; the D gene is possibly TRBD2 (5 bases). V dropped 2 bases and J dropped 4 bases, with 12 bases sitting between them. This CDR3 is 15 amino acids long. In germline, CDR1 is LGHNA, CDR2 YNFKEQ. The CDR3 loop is CASSQTVRGYNEQFF. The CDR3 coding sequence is TGTGCCAGCAGCCAAACCGTCCGAGGGTACAATGAGCAGTTCTTC.

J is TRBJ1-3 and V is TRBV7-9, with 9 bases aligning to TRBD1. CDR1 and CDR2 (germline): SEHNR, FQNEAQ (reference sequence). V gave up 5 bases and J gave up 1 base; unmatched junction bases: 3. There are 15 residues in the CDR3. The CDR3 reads CASSKQGASGNTIYF. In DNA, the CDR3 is TGTGCCAGCAGCAAACAGGGGGCTTCTGGAAACACCATATATTTT.

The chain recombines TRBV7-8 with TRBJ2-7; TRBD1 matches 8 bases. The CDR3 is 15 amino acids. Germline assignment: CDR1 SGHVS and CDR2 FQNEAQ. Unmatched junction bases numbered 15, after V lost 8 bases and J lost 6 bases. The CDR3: CASGANRGYGSEQYF. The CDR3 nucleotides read TGTGCCAGCGGTGCCAACAGGGGGTATGGGAGCGAGCAGTACTTC.

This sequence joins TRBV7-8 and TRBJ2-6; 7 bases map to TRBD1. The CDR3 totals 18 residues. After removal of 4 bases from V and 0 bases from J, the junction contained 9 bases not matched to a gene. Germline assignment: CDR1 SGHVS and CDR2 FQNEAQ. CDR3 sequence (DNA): TGTGCCAGCAGCTCCCGGACAGGAAGCCCCTCTGGGGCCAACGTCCTGACTTTC. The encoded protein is CASSSRTGSPSGANVLTF.

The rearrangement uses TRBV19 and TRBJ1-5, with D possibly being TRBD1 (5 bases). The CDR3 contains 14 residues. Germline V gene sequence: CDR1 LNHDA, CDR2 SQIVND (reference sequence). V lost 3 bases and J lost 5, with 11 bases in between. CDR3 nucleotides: TGTGCCAGTAGTATTAAAGGGGAACATCAGCCCCAGCATTTT. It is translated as CASSIKGEHQPQHF.

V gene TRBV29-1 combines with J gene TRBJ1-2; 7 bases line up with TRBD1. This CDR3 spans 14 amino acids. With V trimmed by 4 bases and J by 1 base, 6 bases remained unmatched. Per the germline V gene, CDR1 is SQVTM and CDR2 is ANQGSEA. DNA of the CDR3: TGCAGCGTTGGAGTCTCAGGGGGTAACTATGGCTACACCTTC. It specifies CSVGVSGGNYGYTF. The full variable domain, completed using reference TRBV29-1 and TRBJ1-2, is SAVISQKPSRDICQRGTSLTIQCQVDSQVTMMFWYRQQPGQSLTLIATANQGSEATYESGFVIDKFPISRPNLTFSTLTVSNMSPEDSSIYLCSVGVSGGNYGYTFGSGTRLTVV.

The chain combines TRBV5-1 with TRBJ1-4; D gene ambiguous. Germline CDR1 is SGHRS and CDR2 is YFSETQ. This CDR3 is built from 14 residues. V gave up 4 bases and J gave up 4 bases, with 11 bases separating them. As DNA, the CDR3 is TGCGCCAGCAGCCTATCGTTGATTAATGAAAAACTGTTTTTT. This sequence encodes CASSLSLINEKLFF.

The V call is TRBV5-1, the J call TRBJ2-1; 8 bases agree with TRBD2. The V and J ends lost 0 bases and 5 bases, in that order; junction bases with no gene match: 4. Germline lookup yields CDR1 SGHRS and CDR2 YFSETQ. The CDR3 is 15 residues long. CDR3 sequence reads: CASSLAPGGDNEQFF. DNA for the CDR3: TGCGCCAGCAGCTTGGCACCGGGAGGGGACAATGAGCAGTTCTTC. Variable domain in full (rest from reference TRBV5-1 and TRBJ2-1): KAGVTQTPRYLIKTRGQQVTLSCSPISGHRSVSWYQQTPGQGLQFLFEYFSETQRNKGNFPGRFSGRQFSNSRSEMNVSTLELGDSALYLCASSLAPGGDNEQFFGPGTRLTVL.

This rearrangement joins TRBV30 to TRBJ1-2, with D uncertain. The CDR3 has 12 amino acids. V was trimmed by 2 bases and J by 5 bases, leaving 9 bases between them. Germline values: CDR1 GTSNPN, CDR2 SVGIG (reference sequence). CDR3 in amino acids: CAWSPGDYGYTF. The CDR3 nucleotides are TGTGCCTGGAGTCCCGGGGATTATGGCTACACCTTC.

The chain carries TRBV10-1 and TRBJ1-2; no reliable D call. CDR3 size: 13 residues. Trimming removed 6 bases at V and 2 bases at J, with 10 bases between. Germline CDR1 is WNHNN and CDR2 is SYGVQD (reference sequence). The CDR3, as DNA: TGCGCCAGCAGCTACGGACTGAACTATGGCTACACCTTC. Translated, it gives CASSYGLNYGYTF.

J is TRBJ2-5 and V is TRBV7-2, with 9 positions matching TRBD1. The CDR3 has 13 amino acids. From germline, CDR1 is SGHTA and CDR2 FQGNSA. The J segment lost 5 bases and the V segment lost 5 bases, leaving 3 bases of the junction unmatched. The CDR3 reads CASSGGTGETQYF. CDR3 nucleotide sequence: TGTGCCAGCAGCGGAGGGACAGGGGAGACCCAGTACTTC.

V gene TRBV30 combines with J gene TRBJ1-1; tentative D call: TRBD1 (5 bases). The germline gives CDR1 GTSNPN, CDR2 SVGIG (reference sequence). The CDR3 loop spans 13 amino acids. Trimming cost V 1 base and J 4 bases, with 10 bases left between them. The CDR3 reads CAWSAKGITEAFF. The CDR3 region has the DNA TGTGCCTGGAGTGCTAAGGGGATCACTGAAGCTTTCTTT.

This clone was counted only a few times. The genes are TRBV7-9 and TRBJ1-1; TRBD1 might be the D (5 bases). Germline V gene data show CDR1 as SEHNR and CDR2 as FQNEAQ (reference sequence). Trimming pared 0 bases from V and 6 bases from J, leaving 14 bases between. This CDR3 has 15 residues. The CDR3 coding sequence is TGTGCCAGCAGCTTAGCGCTTCAGGGAAGGGCTGAAGCTTTCTTT. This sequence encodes CASSLALQGRAEAFF.

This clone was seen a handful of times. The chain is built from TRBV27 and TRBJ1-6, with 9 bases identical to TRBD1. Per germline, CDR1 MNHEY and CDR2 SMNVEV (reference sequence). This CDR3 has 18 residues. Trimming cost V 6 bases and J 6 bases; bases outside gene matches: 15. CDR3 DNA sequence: TGTGCCAGCAGCGTCGTGACGCCCTGGACAGGGGCTAATTCACCCCTCCACTTT. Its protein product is CASSVVTPWTGANSPLHF.

The CDR3: CASRSGTGSYEQYV. As DNA, the CDR3 is TGTGCCAGCAGATCCGGGACAGGTTCCTACGAGCAGTACGTC. The chain recombines TRBV2 with TRBJ2-7, with 8 bases fitting TRBD1. Germline-derived CDR1 and CDR2 are SNHLY and FYNNEI. The CDR3 is 14 residues long. The V gene end was trimmed by 6 bases and the J gene end by 1 base; junction bases not matched to a gene: 5.

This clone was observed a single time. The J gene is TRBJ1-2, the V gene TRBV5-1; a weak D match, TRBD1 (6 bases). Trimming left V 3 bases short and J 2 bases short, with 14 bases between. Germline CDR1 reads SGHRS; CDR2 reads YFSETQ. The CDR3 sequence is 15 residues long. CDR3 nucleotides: TGCGCCAGCAGCTCTGGAAGGGACACCAACTATGGCTACACCTTC. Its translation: CASSSGRDTNYGYTF.